In its sample, the clone carrying this T cell receptor (beta chain) was seen once. The entry originates in a study of cytomegalovirus exposure and HLA in healthy donors. 13 Jbeta primers and 60 Vbeta primers were used for the PCR. The repertoire was sequenced with immunoSEQ multiplex PCR; TCRdb's copy has only in-frame clones and lacks some. Of 75,000 or so clones listed, approximately 81% were seen once; the top ten hold approximately 21%. CDR3 size: 15 residues. The germline gives CDR1 SGHAT, CDR2 FQNNGV. J was trimmed by 4 bases and V by 1 base; bases with no gene match: 5. The V and J genes are TRBV11-2 and TRBJ2-5, with 8 bases that match TRBD2. The specimen was PBMCs. The source of this sequence is a woman aged 25 to 39 in good health and CMV-seropositive. The CDR3 region has the DNA TGTGCCAGCAGCTTAGCGGGAGGGGGGGGAGAGACCCAGTACTTC. This sequence encodes CASSLAGGGGETQYF. Full variable domain (remainder filled in from reference TRBV11-2 and TRBJ2-5): EAGVAQSPRYKIIEKRQSVAFWCNPISGHATLYWYQQILGQGPKLLIQFQNNGVVDDSQLPKDRFSAERLKGVDSTLKIQPAKLEDSAVYLCASSLAGGGGETQYFGPGTRLLVL.